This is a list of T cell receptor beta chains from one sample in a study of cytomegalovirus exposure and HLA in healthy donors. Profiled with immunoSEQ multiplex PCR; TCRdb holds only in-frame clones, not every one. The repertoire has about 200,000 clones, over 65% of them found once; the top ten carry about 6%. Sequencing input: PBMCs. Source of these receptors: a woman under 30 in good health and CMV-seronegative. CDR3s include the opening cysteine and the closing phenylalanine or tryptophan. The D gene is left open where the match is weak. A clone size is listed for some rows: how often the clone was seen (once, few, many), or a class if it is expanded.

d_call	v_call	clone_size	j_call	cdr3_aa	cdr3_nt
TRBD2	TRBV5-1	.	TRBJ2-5	CASSLGLAAHETQYF	TGCGCCAGCAGCCTGGGACTAGCGGCCCACGAGACCCAGTACTTC
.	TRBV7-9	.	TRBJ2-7	CASSRGTYEQYF	TGTGCCAGCAGTAGGGGGACCTACGAGCAGTACTTC
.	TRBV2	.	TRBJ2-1	CASMSSGNEQFF	TGTGCCAGCATGAGTAGCGGAAATGAGCAGTTCTTC
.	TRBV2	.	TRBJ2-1	CASSAGQTDNEQFF	TGTGCCAGCAGTGCCGGACAGACTGACAATGAGCAGTTCTTC
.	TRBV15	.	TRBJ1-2	CATSRDYRTYGYTF	TGTGCCACCAGCAGAGATTACCGGACCTATGGCTACACCTTC
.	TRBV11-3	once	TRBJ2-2	CASTLGVGTGELFF	TGTGCCAGCACCTTGGGGGTGGGGACCGGGGAGCTGTTTTTT
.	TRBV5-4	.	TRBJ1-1	CASSLGQGANTEAFF	TGTGCCAGCAGCTTGGGGCAGGGCGCGAACACTGAAGCTTTCTTT
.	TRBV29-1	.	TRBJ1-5	CSVKEDPQTNQPQHF	TGCAGCGTTAAGGAAGACCCTCAAACCAATCAGCCCCAGCATTTT
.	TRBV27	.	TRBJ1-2	CASSFGLFYGYTF	TGTGCCAGCAGTTTCGGTCTTTTCTATGGCTACACCTTC
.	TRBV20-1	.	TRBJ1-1	CSATRATEAFF	TGCAGTGCTACCCGGGCCACTGAAGCTTTCTTT